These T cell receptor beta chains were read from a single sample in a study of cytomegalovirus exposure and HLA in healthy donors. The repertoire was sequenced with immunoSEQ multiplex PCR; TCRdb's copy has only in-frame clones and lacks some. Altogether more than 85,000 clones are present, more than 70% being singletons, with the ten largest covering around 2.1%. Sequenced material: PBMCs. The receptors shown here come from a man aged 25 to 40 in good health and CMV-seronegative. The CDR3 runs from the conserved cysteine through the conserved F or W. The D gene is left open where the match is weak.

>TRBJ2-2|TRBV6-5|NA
CASTLGLSNTGELFF
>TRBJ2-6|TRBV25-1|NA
CASSASGGKISGANVLTF
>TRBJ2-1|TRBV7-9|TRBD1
CASSNNRGGPNNEQFF
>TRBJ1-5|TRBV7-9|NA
CASSLLGGSNQPQHF
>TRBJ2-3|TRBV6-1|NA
CASSETRGFTDTQYF
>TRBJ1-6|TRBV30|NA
CAWSADSNNSPLHF
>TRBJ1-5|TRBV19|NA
CASSISVFGGQPQHF
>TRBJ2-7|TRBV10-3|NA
CAINSGASNYEQYF
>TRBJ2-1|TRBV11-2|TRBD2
CASSLGAGGEYNEQFF
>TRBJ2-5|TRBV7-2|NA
CASSLQQQETQYF
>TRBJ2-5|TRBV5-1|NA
CASSQTGQETQYF
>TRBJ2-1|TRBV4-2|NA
CASSQEPLENYNEQFF
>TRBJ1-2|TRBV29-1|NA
CSAAGGDYGYTF
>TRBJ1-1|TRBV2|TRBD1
CASRGDRGSTEAFF
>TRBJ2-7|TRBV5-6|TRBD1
CASSTLTGAYEQYF
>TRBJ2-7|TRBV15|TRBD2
CATRPGLAGGLREQYF
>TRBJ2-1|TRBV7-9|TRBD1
CASSLGTGLHSYNEQFF
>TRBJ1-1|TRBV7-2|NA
CASSLRSGTGRLNTEAFF
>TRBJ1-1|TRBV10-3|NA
CAISGPRAGQSMNTEAFF
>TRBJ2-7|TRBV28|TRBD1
CASRGTGESYEQYF
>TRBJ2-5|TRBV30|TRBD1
CACRDRGRRETQYF
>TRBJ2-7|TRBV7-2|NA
CASSFGPGATYEQYF
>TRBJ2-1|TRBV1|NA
CTSSQASNEQFF
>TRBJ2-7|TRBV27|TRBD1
CASSLTGTASSYEQYF
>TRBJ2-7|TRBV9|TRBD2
CASSGLEASGGEQYF
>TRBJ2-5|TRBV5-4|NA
CASSRDFTNQETQYF
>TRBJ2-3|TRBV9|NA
CASSVAVDSTDTQYF
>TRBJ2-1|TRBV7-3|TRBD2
CASSLLAGGPAEQFF
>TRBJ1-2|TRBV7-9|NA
CASSQSGNYGYTF
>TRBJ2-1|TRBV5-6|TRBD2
CASSPGGDYNEQFF
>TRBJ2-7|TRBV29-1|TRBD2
CSVEGVRGLAARREQYF
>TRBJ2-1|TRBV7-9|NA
CASSPSGTPGDEQFF
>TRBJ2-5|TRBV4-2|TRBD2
CASSQASGTSQETQYF
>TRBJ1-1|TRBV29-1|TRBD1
CSVRTGNTEAFF
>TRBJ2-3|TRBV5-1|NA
CASSGSVGSVDTQYF
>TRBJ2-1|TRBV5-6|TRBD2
CASSRGLARLSYNEQFF
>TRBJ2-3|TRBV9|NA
CASSVSTGPDTQYF
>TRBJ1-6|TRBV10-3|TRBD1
CAISAIQGLSSYNSPLHF
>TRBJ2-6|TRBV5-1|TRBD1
CASSGTASGANVLTF
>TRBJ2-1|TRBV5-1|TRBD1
CASSSNPGQPYNEQFF
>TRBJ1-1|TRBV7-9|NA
CASSLSGSNTEAFF
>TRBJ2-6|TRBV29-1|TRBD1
CSVLQGKGANVLTF
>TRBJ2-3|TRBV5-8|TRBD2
CASSPGRGGLDTQYF
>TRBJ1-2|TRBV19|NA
CASGRTLPNYGYTF
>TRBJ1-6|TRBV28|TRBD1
CATKAGTGRSPLHF
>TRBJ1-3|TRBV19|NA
CASSIGRQSGNTIYF
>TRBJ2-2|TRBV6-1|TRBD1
CASKGQAGNTGELFF
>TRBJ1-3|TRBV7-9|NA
CEPQNSGNTIYF
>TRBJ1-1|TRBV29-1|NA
CSVEELGGTEAFF
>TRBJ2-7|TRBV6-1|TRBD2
CASSRSAGANYEQYF
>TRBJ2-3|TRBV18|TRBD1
CASSPLQGSTDTQYF